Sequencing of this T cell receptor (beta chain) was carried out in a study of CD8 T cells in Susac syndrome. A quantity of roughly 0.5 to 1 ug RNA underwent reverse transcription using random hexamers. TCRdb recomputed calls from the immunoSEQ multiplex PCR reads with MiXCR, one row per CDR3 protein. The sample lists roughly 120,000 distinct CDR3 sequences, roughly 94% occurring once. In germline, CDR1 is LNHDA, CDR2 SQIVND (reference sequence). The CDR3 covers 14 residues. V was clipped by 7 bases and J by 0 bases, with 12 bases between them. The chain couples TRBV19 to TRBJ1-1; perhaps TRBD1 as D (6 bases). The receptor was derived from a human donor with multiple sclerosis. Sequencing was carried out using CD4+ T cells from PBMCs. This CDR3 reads CASIQTGMNTEAFF. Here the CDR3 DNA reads TGTGCCAGTATCCAGACAGGAATGAACACTGAAGCTTTCTTT.